Below are 14 T cell receptor beta chains sequenced from a single sample in a study of T cells in Graves' hyperthyroidism and ophthalmopathy. Regions amplified from RNA transcripts were the TCR beta CDR3 regions. HTBI primers were used for first-round RT-PCR of the TCR CDR3. TCRdb recomputed calls from the multiplex PCR reads with MiXCR, one row per CDR3 protein. Of under 350,000 distinct CDR3 sequences listed, about an eighth are singletons. Sequenced material: blood. These receptors were collected from a woman under 40 with Graves' hyperthyroidism that later progressed to Graves' ophthalmopathy.

V is TRBV15 and J is TRBJ2-5; the match to TRBD1 covers 7 bases. Looked up from germline, CDR1 is LNHNV and CDR2 is YYDKDF (reference sequence). Unmatched junction bases numbered 15, after V lost 0 bases and J lost 5 bases. This CDR3 is 18 amino acids long. CDR3 in amino acids: CATSRDRRGFGPGETQYF. CDR3 DNA sequence: TGTGCCACCAGCAGAGATCGCAGGGGGTTTGGCCCGGGGGAGACCCAGTACTTC.

This clonotype has ten or more counts. V and J are TRBV20-1 and TRBJ2-3; 15 nucleotides agree with TRBD2. From germline, CDR1 is DFQATT and CDR2 SNEGSKA (reference sequence). After removal of 5 bases from V and 4 bases from J, the junction contained 7 bases not matched to a gene. This CDR3 has 16 residues. This chain's CDR3 is CSALGTSGRRADTQYF. CDR3 coding DNA: TGCAGTGCTCTCGGGACTAGCGGGAGGCGGGCAGATACGCAGTATTTT.

At least ten counts were recorded for this clonotype. V is TRBV7-9 and J is TRBJ2-7; D unresolved. CDR3 size: 12 residues. Germline V gene sequence: CDR1 SEHNR, CDR2 FQNEAQ (reference sequence). V shed 5 bases and J shed 5 bases, with 10 bases lying between them. CDR3 in amino acids: CASSLIEHEQYF. The CDR3 bases are TGTGCCAGCAGCCTCATAGAACACGAGCAGTACTTC.

This clonotype occurred a few times. The chain links TRBV4-3 to TRBJ1-5; D uncertain. This CDR3 is 17 amino acids long. Germline assignment: CDR1 LGHNA and CDR2 YSLEER. V lost 0 bases and J lost 2, with 14 bases in between. Here the CDR3 reads CASSQDAINEGNQPQHF. CDR3 coding DNA: TGCGCCAGCAGCCAAGATGCAATAAACGAAGGCAATCAGCCCCAGCATTTT.

This clonotype was counted between two and nine times. This sequence joins TRBV5-6 and TRBJ2-3; D remains ambiguous. The germline V gene encodes CDR1 SGHDT and CDR2 YYEEEE. CDR3 length equals 15 residues. The germline V and J ends were trimmed by 2 bases and 2 bases, with 12 bases remaining between them. This CDR3 is CASSFGPANTDTQYF. The CDR3 DNA is TGTGCCAGCAGCTTTGGTCCCGCCAACACAGATACGCAGTATTTT. Drawing the rest from reference TRBV5-6 and TRBJ2-3, the complete variable domain is DAGVTQSPTHLIKTRGQQVTLRCSPKSGHDTVSWYQQALGQGPQFIFQYYEEEERQRGNFPDRFSGHQFPNYSSELNVNALLLGDSALYLCASSFGPANTDTQYFGPGTRLTVL.

This clonotype was counted at least ten times. The chain is built from TRBV4-1 and TRBJ2-7; 10 nucleotides agree with TRBD1. The CDR3 totals 14 residues. Germline lookup yields CDR1 MGHRA and CDR2 YSYEKL. The J segment lost 4 bases and the V segment lost 4 bases, leaving 4 bases of the junction unmatched. The CDR3 sequence is CASSPGDRGYEQYF. CDR3 nucleotides: TGCGCCAGCAGCCCTGGGGACAGGGGTTACGAGCAGTACTTC.

This clonotype has a count of ten or more. The chain recombines TRBV6-1 with TRBJ2-2, with D maybe TRBD2 (5 bases). Germline V gene data show CDR1 as MNHNS and CDR2 as SASEGT. The CDR3 consists of 14 residues. Trimming pared 5 bases from V and 5 bases from J, leaving 12 bases between. The CDR3 here is CASSSDGITGELFF. The CDR3 DNA is TGTGCCAGCAGTTCCGACGGGATTACCGGGGAGCTGTTTTTT.

This clonotype was found many times. This chain links TRBV29-1 with TRBJ2-7; tentative D call: TRBD2 (5 bases). CDR3 size: 12 residues. The germline V gene has CDR1 SQVTM and CDR2 ANQGSEA. Trimming pared 5 bases from V and 5 bases from J, leaving 13 bases between. The CDR3 region is CSVWRVEDEQYF. CDR3 bases: TGCAGCGTTTGGCGGGTAGAGGACGAGCAGTACTTC.

In this sample, this clonotype turned up many times. The rearrangement links TRBV7-9 to TRBJ2-1, with unresolved D. V lost 4 bases, J lost 10 bases, and 14 bases lay in between. The germline V gene has CDR1 SEHNR and CDR2 FQNEAQ (reference sequence). The CDR3 spans 13 residues. CDR3 amino acids: CASSSTPPREQFF. As DNA, the CDR3 is TGTGCCAGCAGCTCTACTCCCCCACGGGAGCAGTTCTTC.

The chain couples TRBV29-1 to TRBJ1-4; 11 bases match TRBD1. J lost 7 bases, V lost 7 bases, and 8 bases had no gene match. The germline gives CDR1 SQVTM, CDR2 ANQGSEA. CDR3 length: 14 residues. CDR3 in DNA: TGCAGCGCGGATCCAGGGACAGGGGGTGAAAAACTGTTTTTT. It yields the protein CSADPGTGGEKLFF. Supplemented by reference TRBV29-1 and TRBJ1-4, the full variable domain reads SAVISQKPSRDICQRGTSLTIQCQVDSQVTMMFWYRQQPGQSLTLIATANQGSEATYESGFVIDKFPISRPNLTFSTLTVSNMSPEDSSIYLCSADPGTGGEKLFFGSGTQLSVL.

This clonotype appeared many times. The rearrangement uses TRBV29-1 and TRBJ1-2; a weak D match, TRBD1 (5 bases). The CDR3 spans 12 residues. CDR1 and CDR2 (germline): SQVTM, ANQGSEA. Between the trimmed V and J ends, which lost 4 bases and 8 bases, there was a span of 14 bases. The CDR3 nucleotides are TGCAGCGTTGGGGGGGGAGGCATCGGCTACACCTTC. Amino acids: CSVGGGGIGYTF.

This clonotype was detected many times. The V call is TRBV30, the J call TRBJ1-2, with a weak D call TRBD1 (6 bases). Trimming took off 4 bases at V and 2 bases at J, with 14 bases between the two ends. The CDR3 has 14 amino acids. In germline, CDR1 is GTSNPN, CDR2 SVGIG (reference sequence). The CDR3 DNA reads as TGTGCCTGGATTATACACCAGGGGAACTATGGCTACACCTTC. Translating it yields CAWIIHQGNYGYTF.

In its sample, this clonotype was seen a few times. The V and J genes are TRBV20-1 and TRBJ2-5, with D unclear. V lost 2 bases to trimming and J lost 5 bases, with 6 bases between them. The CDR3 loop spans 11 amino acids. Germline CDR1 DFQATT, CDR2 SNEGSKA (reference sequence). CDR3 sequence: CSARSEETQYF. The CDR3 bases are TGCAGTGCTAGATCGGAGGAGACCCAGTACTTC.

This clonotype appeared many times. The chain employs TRBV28 and TRBJ1-2, with D perhaps matching TRBD1 (5 bases). Germline V gene sequence: CDR1 MDHEN, CDR2 SYDVKM. There are 14 residues in the CDR3. V lost 6 bases and J lost 8, with 19 bases in between. The CDR3 region is CASRRYGATGGYTF. The DNA of the CDR3 is TGTGCCAGCAGGCGCTATGGGGCTACCGGCGGCTACACCTTC.